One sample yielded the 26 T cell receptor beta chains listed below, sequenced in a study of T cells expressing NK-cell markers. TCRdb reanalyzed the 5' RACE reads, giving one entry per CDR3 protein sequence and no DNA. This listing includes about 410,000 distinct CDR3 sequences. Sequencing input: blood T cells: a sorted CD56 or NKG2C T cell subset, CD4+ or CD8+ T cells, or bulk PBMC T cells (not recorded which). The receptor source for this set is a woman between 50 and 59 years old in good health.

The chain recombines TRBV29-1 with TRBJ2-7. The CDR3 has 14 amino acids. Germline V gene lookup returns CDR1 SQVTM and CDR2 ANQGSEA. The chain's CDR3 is CSVVADRATYEQYF.

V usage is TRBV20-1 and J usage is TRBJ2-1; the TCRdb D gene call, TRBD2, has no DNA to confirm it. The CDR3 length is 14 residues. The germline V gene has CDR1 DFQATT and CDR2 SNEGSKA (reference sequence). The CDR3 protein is CSARRGPAVTEQFF.

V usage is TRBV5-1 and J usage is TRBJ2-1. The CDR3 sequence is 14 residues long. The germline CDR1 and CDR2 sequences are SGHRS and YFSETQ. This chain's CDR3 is CASSIQTGTNEQFF.

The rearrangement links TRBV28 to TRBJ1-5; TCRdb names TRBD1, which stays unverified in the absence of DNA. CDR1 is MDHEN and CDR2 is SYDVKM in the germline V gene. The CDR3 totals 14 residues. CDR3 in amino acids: CASSGAGVTQPQHF.

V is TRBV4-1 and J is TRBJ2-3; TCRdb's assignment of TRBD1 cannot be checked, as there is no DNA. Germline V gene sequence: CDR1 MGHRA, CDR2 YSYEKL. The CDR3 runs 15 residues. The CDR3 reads CASSQVDRDTDTQYF.

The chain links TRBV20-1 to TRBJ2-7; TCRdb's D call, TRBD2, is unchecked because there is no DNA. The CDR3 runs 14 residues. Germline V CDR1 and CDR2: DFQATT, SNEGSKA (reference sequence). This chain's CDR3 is CSASWTSGPGEQYF.

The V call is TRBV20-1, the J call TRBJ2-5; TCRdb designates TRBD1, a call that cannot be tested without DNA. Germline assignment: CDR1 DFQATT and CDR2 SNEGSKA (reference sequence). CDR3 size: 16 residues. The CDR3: CSAPPEAGGSVTTQYF.

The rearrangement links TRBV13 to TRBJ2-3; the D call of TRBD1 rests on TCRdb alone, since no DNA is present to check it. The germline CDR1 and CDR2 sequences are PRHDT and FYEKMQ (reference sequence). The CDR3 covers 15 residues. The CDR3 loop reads CASSHLPGSTDTQYF.

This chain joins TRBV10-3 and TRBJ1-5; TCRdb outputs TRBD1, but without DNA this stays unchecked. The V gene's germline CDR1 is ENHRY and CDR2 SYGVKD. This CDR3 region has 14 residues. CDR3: CAIRGAGGEQPQHF.

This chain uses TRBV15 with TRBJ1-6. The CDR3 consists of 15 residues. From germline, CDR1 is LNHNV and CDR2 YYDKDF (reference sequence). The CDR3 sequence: CATSRVGDKDSPLHF.

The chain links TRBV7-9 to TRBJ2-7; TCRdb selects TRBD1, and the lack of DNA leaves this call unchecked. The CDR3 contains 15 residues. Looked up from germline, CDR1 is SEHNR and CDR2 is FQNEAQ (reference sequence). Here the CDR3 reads CASSLALVPPYEQYF.

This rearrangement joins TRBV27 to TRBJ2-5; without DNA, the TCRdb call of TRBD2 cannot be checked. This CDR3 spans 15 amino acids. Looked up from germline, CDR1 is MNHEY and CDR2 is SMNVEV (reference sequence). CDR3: CASSFNGLAGETQYF.

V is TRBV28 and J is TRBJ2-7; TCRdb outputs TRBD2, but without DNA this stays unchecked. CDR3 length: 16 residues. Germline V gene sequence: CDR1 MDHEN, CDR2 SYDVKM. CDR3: CASGESRRWSSYEQYF.

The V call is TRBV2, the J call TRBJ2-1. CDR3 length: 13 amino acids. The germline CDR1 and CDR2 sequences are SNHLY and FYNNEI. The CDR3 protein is CASSEDPRHEQFF.

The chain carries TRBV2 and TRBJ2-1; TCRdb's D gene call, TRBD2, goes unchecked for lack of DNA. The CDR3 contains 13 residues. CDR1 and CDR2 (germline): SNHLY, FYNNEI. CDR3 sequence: CASSEVGGHEQFF.

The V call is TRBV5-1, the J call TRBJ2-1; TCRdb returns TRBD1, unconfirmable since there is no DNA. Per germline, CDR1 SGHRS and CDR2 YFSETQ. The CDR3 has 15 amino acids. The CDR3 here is CASSLRPGVGYEQFF. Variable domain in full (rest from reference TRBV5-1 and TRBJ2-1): KAGVTQTPRYLIKTRGQQVTLSCSPISGHRSVSWYQQTPGQGLQFLFEYFSETQRNKGNFPGRFSGRQFSNSRSEMNVSTLELGDSALYLCASSLRPGVGYEQFFGPGTRLTVL.

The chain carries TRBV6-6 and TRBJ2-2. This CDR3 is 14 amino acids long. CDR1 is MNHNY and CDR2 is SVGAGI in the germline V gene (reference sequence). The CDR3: CASSQDWNTGELFF.

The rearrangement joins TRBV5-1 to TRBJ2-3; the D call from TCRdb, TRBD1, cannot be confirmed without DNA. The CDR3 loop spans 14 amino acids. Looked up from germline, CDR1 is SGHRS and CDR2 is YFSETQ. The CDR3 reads CASSSGTDTDTQYF. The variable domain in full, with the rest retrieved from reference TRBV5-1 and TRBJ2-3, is KAGVTQTPRYLIKTRGQQVTLSCSPISGHRSVSWYQQTPGQGLQFLFEYFSETQRNKGNFPGRFSGRQFSNSRSEMNVSTLELGDSALYLCASSSGTDTDTQYFGPGTRLTVL.

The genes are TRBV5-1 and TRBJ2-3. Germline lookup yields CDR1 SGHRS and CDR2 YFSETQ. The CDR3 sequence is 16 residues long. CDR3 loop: CASSTSDRPVTDTQYF.

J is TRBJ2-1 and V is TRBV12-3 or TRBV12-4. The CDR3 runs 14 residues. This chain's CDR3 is CASSDFVSYNEQFF.

The CDR3 reads CASNQGRTYNEQFF. The V call is TRBV19, the J call TRBJ2-1. Germline lookup yields CDR1 LNHDA and CDR2 SQIVND (reference sequence). This CDR3 is 14 amino acids long. The variable domain in full, with the rest retrieved from reference TRBV19 and TRBJ2-1, is DGGITQSPKYLFRKEGQNVTLSCEQNLNHDAMYWYRQDPGQGLRLIYYSQIVNDFQKGDIAEGYSVSREKKESFPLTVTSAQKNPTAFYLCASNQGRTYNEQFFGPGTRLTVL.

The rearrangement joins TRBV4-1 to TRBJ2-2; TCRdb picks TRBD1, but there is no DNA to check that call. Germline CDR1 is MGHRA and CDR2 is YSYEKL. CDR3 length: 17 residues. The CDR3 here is CASSLTFGQAKSGELFF.

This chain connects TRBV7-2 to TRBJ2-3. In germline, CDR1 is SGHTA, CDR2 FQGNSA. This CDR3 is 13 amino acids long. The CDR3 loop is CASSSPSTDTQYF.

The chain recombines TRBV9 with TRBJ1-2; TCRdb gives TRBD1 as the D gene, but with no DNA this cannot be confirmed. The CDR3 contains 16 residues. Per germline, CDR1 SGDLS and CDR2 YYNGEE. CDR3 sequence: CASSGLMWDSLYGYTF.

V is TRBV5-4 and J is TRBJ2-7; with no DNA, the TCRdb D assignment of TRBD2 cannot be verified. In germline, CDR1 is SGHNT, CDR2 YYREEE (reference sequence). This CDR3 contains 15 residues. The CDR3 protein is CASSWSSVRAYEQYF.

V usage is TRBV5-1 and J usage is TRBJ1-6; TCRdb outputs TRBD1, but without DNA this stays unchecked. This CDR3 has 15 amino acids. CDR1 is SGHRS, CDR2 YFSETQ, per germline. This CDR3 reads CASSRGQGVGSPLHF. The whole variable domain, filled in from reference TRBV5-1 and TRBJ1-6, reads KAGVTQTPRYLIKTRGQQVTLSCSPISGHRSVSWYQQTPGQGLQFLFEYFSETQRNKGNFPGRFSGRQFSNSRSEMNVSTLELGDSALYLCASSRGQGVGSPLHFGNGTRLTVT.